The source of this T cell receptor (beta chain) is a study of CD8+CD57+ T cells in acquired aplastic anemia. Across the whole study: CD4+ and CD8+ cells, once sorted, gave DNA averaging 3.2 ug. The study obtained 10 million to 12 million reads on average for CD4+ cells from healthy donors.

CDR1 is SNHLY and CDR2 is FYNNEI in the germline V gene. Between the trimmed V and J ends, which lost 10 bases and 6 bases, there was a span of 21 bases. The CDR3 consists of 15 residues. As regards this clonotype: Its antigen is unidentified.

Study conclusions and caveats: Overlapping CD8+ CDR3 repertoires of patients and controls contained some 30 shared sequences.

The template for TCR beta VDJ and CDR3 sequence profiling was genomic DNA. TCRdb independently ran MiXCR on the reads; one entry per CDR3 protein. Altogether around 180,000 distinct CDR3 sequences are present, 60% to 70% being singletons, with the ten largest covering about 41%. This chain links TRBV2 with TRBJ2-2; unclear D gene. The TCR originated in a human donor in good health. Sequences were obtained from sorted CD4+, CD8+, or CD8+CD57+ T cells (not recorded which) from PBMCs. The CDR3 loop reads CATSWGGPSAGELFF. The CDR3 region has the DNA TGTGCCACCTCCTGGGGTGGTCCCTCGGCCGGGGAGCTGTTTTTT.